Described below is a single T cell receptor (beta chain) sequence and its context. Its cognate antigen is unknown. In the same sample, other DNA sequences code for this CDR3. The entry originates in a study of cytomegalovirus exposure and HLA in healthy donors. Study-wide context: Of some 400 genotyped donors, roughly 81% grouped in the Caucasian-associated ancestry cluster. Points from the study as a whole: Clonal expansion, a later analysis showed, was greater in HLA-associated TCR beta chains than in equally common others. It was reported that TCR beta sequences correctly inferred the HLA-A and HLA-B alleles for most subjects.

Researchers ran the PCR with 60 Vbeta and 13 Jbeta primers. The table came from immunoSEQ multiplex PCR; TCRdb's copy has only in-frame clones and leaves some out. The table includes 100,000 to 150,000 clones, about 81% detected once. V lost 3 bases and J lost 0; bases outside the gene matches: 1. This CDR3 region has 15 residues. Germline V gene lookup returns CDR1 MNHEY and CDR2 SMNVEV (reference sequence). Material: PBMCs. The sequence came from a woman in her forties or fifties in good health and CMV-seropositive. This chain links TRBV27 with TRBJ2-1, with TRBD2 identical over 8 bases. The CDR3: CASSFSGGSYNEQFF. CDR3 nucleotides: TGTGCCAGCAGTTTCAGCGGGGGCTCCTACAATGAGCAGTTCTTC.